Following are 6 T cell receptor beta chains from one sample sequenced in a study of T cell changes during pregnancy in multiple sclerosis. The data were produced by immunoSEQ multiplex PCR, yet TCRdb's version contains in-frame clones alone and is incomplete. The sample has some 37,000 clones; around 90% are singletons. Material: CD8+ T cells from peripheral blood mononuclear cells, obtained after pregnancy. Receptor source: a female donor with multiple sclerosis, enrolled in a pregnancy study.

J is TRBJ2-1 and V is TRBV7-8; 7 nucleotides line up with TRBD2. The CDR3 consists of 15 residues. CDR1 is SGHVS and CDR2 is FQNEAQ in the germline V gene. Trimming at V came to 5 bases and at J to 4 bases, leaving 8 bases not matched to a gene. The CDR3 spells CASSIRDYGYNEQFF. The CDR3 DNA sequence: TGTGCCAGCAGCATCCGGGACTACGGGTACAATGAGCAGTTCTTC.

The chain couples TRBV27 to TRBJ2-7; D is possibly TRBD2 (6 bases). The CDR3 runs 14 residues. Per germline, CDR1 MNHEY and CDR2 SMNVEV (reference sequence). The V gene lost 5 bases and the J gene lost 3 bases, with 14 bases spanning the gap. The CDR3 spells CASSGGGRFYEQYF. In DNA form, the CDR3 reads TGTGCCAGCAGTGGGGGAGGCAGGTTCTACGAGCAGTACTTC.

This clone was counted once. The chain employs TRBV9 and TRBJ2-7; D is perhaps TRBD1 (5 bases). Trimming removed 0 bases from V and 0 bases from J, with 13 bases in between. Per the germline V gene, CDR1 is SGDLS and CDR2 is YYNGEE. The CDR3 has 16 residues. The CDR3 DNA is TGTGCCAGCAGCGTAGAGCCCAGGGTAGCCTCCTACGAGCAGTACTTC. It encodes CASSVEPRVASYEQYF.

V usage is TRBV7-2 and J usage is TRBJ2-1; TRBD2 matches 8 bases. Germline loops: CDR1 SGHTA, CDR2 FQGNSA. The junction had 8 bases not matched to a gene; V was cut back by 6 bases and J by 4 bases. The CDR3 covers 15 residues. The CDR3 sequence: CASRPGGRMYNEQFF. DNA for the CDR3: TGTGCCAGCAGACCGGGCGGGAGGATGTACAATGAGCAGTTCTTC.

This clone appeared a single time. This chain links TRBV29-1 with TRBJ2-2, with 8 bases identical to TRBD2. CDR3 length: 15 residues. J lost 3 bases, V lost 2 bases, and 5 bases had no gene match. The germline V gene has CDR1 SQVTM and CDR2 ANQGSEA. The chain's CDR3 is CSVETAGVDTGELFF. DNA for the CDR3: TGCAGCGTTGAAACAGCGGGAGTAGACACCGGGGAGCTGTTTTTT.

This chain uses TRBV7-9 with TRBJ2-7; TRBD1 matches 7 bases. This CDR3 is 14 amino acids long. With 6 bases clipped from V and 0 bases from J, the junction kept 5 bases outside the gene matches. The germline V gene encodes CDR1 SEHNR and CDR2 FQNEAQ (reference sequence). The CDR3, as DNA: TGTGCCAGCAGAAGGGGGACAGCCTCCTACGAGCAGTACTTC. Translation gives CASRRGTASYEQYF.